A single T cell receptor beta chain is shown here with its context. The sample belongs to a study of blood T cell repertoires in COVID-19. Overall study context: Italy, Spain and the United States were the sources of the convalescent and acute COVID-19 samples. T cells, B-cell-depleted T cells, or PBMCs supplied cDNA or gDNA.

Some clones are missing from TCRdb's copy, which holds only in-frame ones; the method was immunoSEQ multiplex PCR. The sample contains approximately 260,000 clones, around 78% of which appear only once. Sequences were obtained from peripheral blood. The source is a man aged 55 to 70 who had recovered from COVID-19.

In DNA, the CDR3 is TGTGCCAGCATCAAGACAGGGGGAGACACTGAAGCTTTCTTT. Amino acids: CASIKTGGDTEAFF. V and J are TRBV6-5 and TRBJ1-1; 9 positions agree with TRBD1. CDR1 and CDR2 (germline): MNHEY, SVGAGI. Trimming cost V 7 bases and J 3 bases; bases outside gene matches: 6. This CDR3 contains 14 residues.